These T cell receptor beta chains were read from a single sample in a study of blood T cell repertoires in COVID-19. Measured with immunoSEQ multiplex PCR; TCRdb has only the in-frame clones, and not every one. This table has 300,000 to 350,000 clones, 75% to 90% appearing once. Sequenced: peripheral blood. Receptors originate from a woman between 25 and 40 years old with COVID-19, enrolled during active disease. CDR3s include the opening cysteine and the closing phenylalanine or tryptophan. Each record gives: D gene, clone size, V gene, J gene, CDR3 DNA, CDR3 protein. D genes are given only for firm matches. A row's size may be missing; if present it is once, few, many or a size class.

>TRBD2|few|TRBV5-4|TRBJ2-7
TGTGCCAGCAGCCCCGGGGGTAGCGGGAGGATCCACGAGCAGTACTTC
CASSPGGSGRIHEQYF
>NA|NA|TRBV2|TRBJ1-1
TGTGCCAGCAGTGACCCCCTCCCCAACACTGAAGCTTTCTTT
CASSDPLPNTEAFF
>TRBD1|NA|TRBV18|TRBJ2-2
TGTGCCAGCTCCGACAGGGGCGCCACGAACACCGGGGAGCTGTTTTTT
CASSDRGATNTGELFF
>NA|NA|TRBV6-2/TRBV6-3|TRBJ1-5
TGTGCCAGCAGTTACTCGACCCAGGGAAGTTATAGCAATCAGCCCCAGCATTTT
CASSYSTQGSYSNQPQHF
>NA|NA|TRBV7-2|TRBJ2-2
TGTGCCAGCAGCTTTAGAGGGGGCACCGGGGAGCTGTTTTTT
CASSFRGGTGELFF
>TRBD1|NA|TRBV6-6|TRBJ1-5
TGTGCCAGCAGTGCAGGACAGGGATTCAGTGAGCCCCAGCATTTT
CASSAGQGFSEPQHF
>NA|NA|TRBV7-9|TRBJ1-1
TGTGCCAGCAGGCCGACAGGAGACACTGAAGCTTTCTTT
CASRPTGDTEAFF
>NA|NA|TRBV28|TRBJ1-2
TGTGCCAGCAGGGGGCGCATCATTGGCTACACCTTC
CASRGRIIGYTF
>NA|NA|TRBV5-1|TRBJ1-1
TGCGCCAGCAGCACGGACATCTCGGGCCCTGAAGCTTTCTTT
CASSTDISGPEAFF
>NA|few|TRBV28|TRBJ1-2
TGTGCCAGCAGCCTAATGGACGGGGGTGCTAACTATGGCTACACCTTC
CASSLMDGGANYGYTF
>NA|once|TRBV10-1|TRBJ1-2
TGCGCCAGCGTCGACAGGAGGCATGGCTACACCTTC
CASVDRRHGYTF
>TRBD1|NA|TRBV2|TRBJ1-2
TGTGCCAGCAAAGGCACCGAGACAGGGCTCTATGGCTACACCTTC
CASKGTETGLYGYTF
>NA|NA|TRBV5-1|TRBJ2-1
TGCGCCAGCAGCTTGGGACAGACATCCTACAATGAGCAGTTCTTC
CASSLGQTSYNEQFF
>TRBD1|NA|TRBV9|TRBJ1-2
TGTGCCAGCAGCGGGGGACAGGGCAACTATGGCTACACCTTC
CASSGGQGNYGYTF
>NA|NA|TRBV29-1|TRBJ1-1
TGCAGTGGTTCGGACACTGAAGCTTTCTTT
CSGSDTEAFF
>TRBD2|NA|TRBV6-4|TRBJ2-3
TGTGCCAGCAGTGACCGCTACGCGGGGGAGCCTATTACGCAGTATTTT
CASSDRYAGEPITQYF
>TRBD1|NA|TRBV3-1/TRBV3-2|TRBJ2-7
TGTGCCAGCAGCCTACAGGGGTCCTACGAGCAGTACTTC
CASSLQGSYEQYF
>TRBD2|NA|TRBV19|TRBJ2-7
TGTGCCAGTAGTATCTCAGCGGGAGAGGGTGAGCAGTACTTC
CASSISAGEGEQYF
>NA|NA|TRBV24-1|TRBJ1-1
TGTGCCACCAGTGCCGAAGGGGTAAGTCGCACTGAAGCTTTCTTT
CATSAEGVSRTEAFF
>NA|NA|TRBV11-2|TRBJ2-1
TGTGCCAGCAGTCCAGTGCGGAACTACAATGAGCAGTTCTTC
CASSPVRNYNEQFF
>TRBD1|NA|TRBV30|TRBJ1-1
TGTGCCTGGAGTGTACGTGGAGGGGGCTTCTACACTGAAGCTTTCTTT
CAWSVRGGGFYTEAFF
>NA|NA|TRBV21-1|TRBJ1-1
TGTGCCAGCAGCTCAGGGGGAATTCGGGGGAACACTGAAGCTTTCTTT
CASSSGGIRGNTEAFF
>NA|NA|TRBV5-1|TRBJ2-3
TGCGCCAGCAGCCCGGGACAGTCTGGAGGGACAGATACGCAGTATTTT
CASSPGQSGGTDTQYF
>NA|NA|TRBV30|TRBJ1-1
TGTGCCTGGTCCGGACAGATGAACACTGAAGCTTTCTTT
CAWSGQMNTEAFF
>TRBD1|NA|TRBV19|TRBJ1-1
TGTGCCAGTAGGACCAGGGGGCGCGGTACTGAAGCTTTCTTT
CASRTRGRGTEAFF
>TRBD1|NA|TRBV28|TRBJ1-1
TGTGCCAGCAGCCAGGACAGGGGATTGTACACTGAAGCTTTCTTT
CASSQDRGLYTEAFF
>TRBD2|NA|TRBV4-2|TRBJ2-5
TGTGCCAGCAGCCTGGGACTAGCGGAAGAGACCCAGTACTTC
CASSLGLAEETQYF
>NA|few|TRBV28|TRBJ1-2
TGTGCCAGCAGTTCCGGGGGGGACGGCTATGGCTACACCTTC
CASSSGGDGYGYTF
>TRBD1|NA|TRBV5-4|TRBJ2-5
TGTGCCAGCAGCGCCCCAGACAGGGGGACAGAGACCCAGTACTTC
CASSAPDRGTETQYF
>TRBD1|NA|TRBV27|TRBJ1-5
TGTGCCAGCAGTTTATCGGGACAGTCCAATCAGCCCCAGCATTTT
CASSLSGQSNQPQHF
>TRBD2|NA|TRBV10-2|TRBJ2-5
TGCGCCACCGAGTGGGCTAGCGGCCAAGAGACCCAGTACTTC
CATEWASGQETQYF
>NA|NA|TRBV18|TRBJ2-7
TGTGCCAGCTCAAATGGGCGGGGAACCTACGAGCAGTACTTC
CASSNGRGTYEQYF
>NA|NA|TRBV6-5|TRBJ1-2
TGTGCCAGCAGTTACTCGATCAGGGGTCGCTACACCTTC
CASSYSIRGRYTF
>NA|NA|TRBV4-1|TRBJ1-2
TGCGCCAGCAGTCAACCTGGGAGGGACATAGCTAACTATGGCTACACCTTC
CASSQPGRDIANYGYTF
>TRBD2|NA|TRBV3-1/TRBV3-2|TRBJ2-1
TGTGCCAGCAGCCAATTTAATAGCGGGATTCCCTCCAAAAAGTTCTTC
CASSQFNSGIPSKKFF
>TRBD1|NA|TRBV19|TRBJ1-1
TGTGCCAGTACCCGCCAGGGGACAGGGGGCCACACTGAAGCTTTCTTT
CASTRQGTGGHTEAFF
>TRBD1|once|TRBV19|TRBJ1-6
TGTGCCAGTAGCCCTGGACAGGGTGCCAATTCACCCCTCCACTTT
CASSPGQGANSPLHF
>NA|NA|TRBV6-5|TRBJ2-5
TGTGCCAGCAGTTCACCGGGGTCAGAGACCCAGTACTTC
CASSSPGSETQYF
>NA|NA|TRBV13|TRBJ1-2
TGTGCCAGCACTCTCGTACAGGGCGTTAATGGCTACACCTTC
CASTLVQGVNGYTF
>NA|few|TRBV2|TRBJ1-2
TGTGCCAGCAGTGTTCGCAGGGGACCGAACTATGGCTACACCTTC
CASSVRRGPNYGYTF
>TRBD1|NA|TRBV19|TRBJ1-2
TGTGCCAGTAACCCTCGACAGGGCCTTAACTATGGCTACACCTTC
CASNPRQGLNYGYTF
>TRBD1|NA|TRBV29-1|TRBJ1-2
TGCAGCGTCCCGACCCCGGGACAGGATGGCTACACCTTC
CSVPTPGQDGYTF
>TRBD1|NA|TRBV6-5|TRBJ2-2
TGTGCCAGCAGACCCGACAGGGACACCGGGGAGCTGTTTTTT
CASRPDRDTGELFF
>NA|NA|TRBV19|TRBJ2-7
TGTGCCAGTAGTATAGATCTATCCCGCCACGAGCAGTACTTC
CASSIDLSRHEQYF
>NA|NA|TRBV7-9|TRBJ2-1
TGTGCCAGCAGCTTATTTAGCGGTGGGCTTCGCTCCTACAATGAGCAGTTCTTC
CASSLFSGGLRSYNEQFF
>TRBD2|NA|TRBV19|TRBJ2-1
TGTGCCAGTAGTCCTCGGACAGGGGGACTAGCGGGAGGTCGGTTTGATGAGCAGTTCTTC
CASSPRTGGLAGGRFDEQFF
>NA|NA|TRBV5-1|TRBJ2-3
TGCGCCAGCAGCTTGGAGGGAGGATTCACAGATACGCAGTATTTT
CASSLEGGFTDTQYF
>NA|NA|TRBV15|TRBJ2-3
TGTGCCACCAGCAGAGGCGGAAGCACAGATACGCAGTATTTT
CATSRGGSTDTQYF
>NA|NA|TRBV5-1|TRBJ2-4
TGCGCCAGCAGTAAATTCGGGGATACCGGAAACATTCAGTACTTC
CASSKFGDTGNIQYF
>NA|NA|TRBV3-1/TRBV3-2|TRBJ1-5
TGTGCCAGCAGCCAAGGGCAGGGCAATCAGCCCCAGCATTTT
CASSQGQGNQPQHF
>NA|NA|TRBV9|TRBJ2-5
TGTGCCAGCAGCCCCAGGGACATCCAAGAGACCCAGTACTTC
CASSPRDIQETQYF
>NA|NA|TRBV28|TRBJ1-2
TGTGCCAGCAGTTTTCTCCGGGACATCTACACCTTC
CASSFLRDIYTF